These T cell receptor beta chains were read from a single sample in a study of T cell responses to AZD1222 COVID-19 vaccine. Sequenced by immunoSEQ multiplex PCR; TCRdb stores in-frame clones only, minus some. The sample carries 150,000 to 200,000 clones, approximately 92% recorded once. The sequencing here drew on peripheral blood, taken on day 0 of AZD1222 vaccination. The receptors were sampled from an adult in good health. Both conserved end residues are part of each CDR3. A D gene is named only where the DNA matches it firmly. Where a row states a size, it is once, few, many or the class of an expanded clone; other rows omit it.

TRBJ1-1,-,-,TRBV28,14,CASSLLTGNTEAFF,TGTGCCAGCAGTTTATTGACAGGGAACACTGAAGCTTTCTTT
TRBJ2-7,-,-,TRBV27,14,CASRGGHGTYEQYF,TGTGCCAGCAGGGGGGGCCACGGGACCTACGAGCAGTACTTC
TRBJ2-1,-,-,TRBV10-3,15,CAISEGRDSYNEQFF,TGTGCCATCAGTGAAGGAAGGGACTCCTACAATGAGCAGTTCTTC
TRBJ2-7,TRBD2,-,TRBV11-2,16,CASSLDRRGAVYEQYF,TGTGCCAGCAGCTTAGATCGGCGGGGGGCTGTTTACGAGCAGTACTTC
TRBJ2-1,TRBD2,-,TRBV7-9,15,CASSPGTSGVYEQFF,TGTGCCAGCAGCCCCGGGACTAGCGGGGTTTATGAGCAGTTCTTC
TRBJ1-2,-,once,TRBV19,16,CASRTGPVYKNYGYTF,TGTGCCAGTAGAACAGGACCCGTATATAAAAACTATGGCTACACCTTC
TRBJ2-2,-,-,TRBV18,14,CASSPGAQGGELFF,TGTGCCAGCTCACCGGGGGCGCAAGGCGGGGAGCTGTTTTTT
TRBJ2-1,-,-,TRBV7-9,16,CASSLGLWDSYNEQFF,TGTGCCAGCAGCTTAGGTTTGTGGGACTCATACAATGAGCAGTTCTTC
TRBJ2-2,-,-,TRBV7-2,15,CASSLATTNTGELFF,TGTGCCAGCAGCCTAGCGACAACGAACACCGGGGAGCTGTTTTTT
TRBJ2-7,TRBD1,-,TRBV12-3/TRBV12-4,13,CASSSGTVYEQYF,TGTGCCAGCAGTTCGGGGACAGTCTACGAGCAGTACTTC
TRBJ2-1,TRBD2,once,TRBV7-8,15,CASSLLGLVANEQFF,TGTGCCAGCAGCTTATTAGGACTAGTAGCCAATGAGCAGTTCTTC
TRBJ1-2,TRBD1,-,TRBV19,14,CASIDTGANYGYTF,TGTGCCAGTATCGACACAGGGGCCAACTATGGCTACACCTTC
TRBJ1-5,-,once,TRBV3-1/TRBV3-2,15,CASSQLIGSVQPQHF,TGTGCCAGCAGCCAATTGATAGGGTCGGTTCAGCCCCAGCATTTT
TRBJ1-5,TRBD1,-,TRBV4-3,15,CASSQDRTGGRPQHF,TGCGCCAGCAGCCAGGATAGGACAGGAGGAAGGCCCCAGCATTTT
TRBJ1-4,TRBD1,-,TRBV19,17,CASSIDPPLGTDEKLFF,TGTGCCAGTAGTATAGACCCACCGTTGGGGACAGATGAAAAACTGTTTTTT
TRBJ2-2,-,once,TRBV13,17,CASSLRGDQIYNGELFF,TGTGCCAGCAGCTTAAGGGGGGACCAAATATACAACGGGGAGCTGTTTTTT
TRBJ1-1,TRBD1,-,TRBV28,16,CASSMTGEWDNTEAFF,TGTGCCAGCAGTATGACAGGGGAGTGGGATAACACTGAAGCTTTCTTT
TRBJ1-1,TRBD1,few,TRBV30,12,CAWSQGGPEAFF,TGTGCCTGGAGCCAGGGGGGGCCTGAAGCTTTCTTT
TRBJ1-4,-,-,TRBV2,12,CANWVEGRKLFF,TGTGCCAATTGGGTGGAAGGGAGAAAACTGTTTTTT
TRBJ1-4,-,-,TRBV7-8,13,CASSLGDGEKLFF,TGTGCCAGCAGCTTAGGGGACGGAGAAAAACTGTTTTTT
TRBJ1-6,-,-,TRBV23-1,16,CASSQFGTATNSPLHF,TGCGCCAGCAGTCAATTCGGAACAGCCACCAATTCACCCCTCCACTTT
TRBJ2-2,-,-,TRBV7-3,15,CASSFSQGNTGELFF,TGTGCCAGCAGCTTCAGTCAGGGAAATACCGGGGAGCTGTTTTTT
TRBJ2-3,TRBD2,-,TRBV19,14,CASNSAGGTDTQYF,TGTGCCAGTAATAGCGCGGGGGGAACAGATACGCAGTATTTT
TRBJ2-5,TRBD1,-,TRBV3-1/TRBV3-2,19,CASSPTLGTGSPFQETQYF,TGTGCCAGCAGCCCAACCCTCGGGACAGGGTCCCCCTTCCAAGAGACCCAGTACTTC
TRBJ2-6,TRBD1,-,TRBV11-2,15,CASSSQGAGANVLTF,TGTGCCAGCAGCTCTCAGGGGGCTGGGGCCAACGTCCTGACTTTC
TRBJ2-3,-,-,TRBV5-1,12,CASSPRTDTQYF,TGCGCCAGCAGCCCCCGCACAGATACGCAGTATTTT
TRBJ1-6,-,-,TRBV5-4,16,CASSLGPGTSNSPLHF,TGTGCCAGCAGCTTAGGTCCCGGGACATCGAATTCACCCCTCCACTTT
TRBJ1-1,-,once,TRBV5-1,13,CASSLDLGTEAFF,TGCGCCAGCAGCCTAGATCTGGGCACTGAAGCTTTCTTT
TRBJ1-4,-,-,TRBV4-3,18,CASSQDLGQFVVEEKLFF,TGCGCCAGCAGCCAAGATTTGGGGCAGTTTGTTGTCGAAGAAAAACTGTTTTTT
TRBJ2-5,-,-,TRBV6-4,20,CASSDFFHRMRAGARAAQYF,TGTGCCAGCAGTGATTTTTTCCACAGGATGCGTGCGGGTGCAAGAGCGGCCCAGTACTTC
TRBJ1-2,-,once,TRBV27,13,CASSTMGGHGYTF,TGTGCCAGCAGTACCATGGGGGGTCATGGCTACACCTTC
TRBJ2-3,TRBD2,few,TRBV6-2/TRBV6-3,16,CASSILSSGGTDTQYF,TGTGCCAGCAGTATACTGTCTAGCGGGGGAACAGATACGCAGTATTTT
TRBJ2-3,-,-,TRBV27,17,CASSLYNPSRGGDTQYF,TGTGCCAGCAGTTTATATAACCCTTCGAGGGGTGGAGATACGCAGTATTTT
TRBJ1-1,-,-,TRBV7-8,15,CASSLAGGRGTEAFF,TGTGCCAGCAGCTTAGCTGGGGGAAGAGGCACTGAAGCTTTCTTT
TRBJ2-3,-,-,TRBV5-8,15,CASSFVSPATDTQYF,TGTGCCAGCAGCTTCGTCTCTCCAGCCACAGATACGCAGTATTTT
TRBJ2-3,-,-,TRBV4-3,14,CASSQVAGVDTQYF,TGCGCCAGCAGCCAAGTGGCAGGGGTGGATACGCAGTATTTT
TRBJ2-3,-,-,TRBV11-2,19,CASSLGWRIQNPSTDTQYF,TGTGCCAGCAGCTTAGGGTGGCGGATTCAGAACCCTAGCACAGATACGCAGTATTTT
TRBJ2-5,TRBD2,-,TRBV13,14,CATLAAGERETQYF,TGTGCCACCCTCGCCGCGGGGGAAAGGGAGACCCAGTACTTC
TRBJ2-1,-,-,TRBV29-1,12,CSVGDRQGEQFF,TGCAGCGTTGGGGACCGTCAGGGTGAGCAGTTCTTC
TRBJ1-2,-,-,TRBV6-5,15,CASLSWEGRSNGYTF,TGTGCCAGCCTCTCCTGGGAGGGTCGGTCTAATGGCTACACCTTC
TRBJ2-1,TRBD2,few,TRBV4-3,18,CASSQRSSTSGGPNEQFF,TGCGCCAGCAGCCAAAGATCCTCGACTAGCGGGGGGCCAAATGAGCAGTTCTTC
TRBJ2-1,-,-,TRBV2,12,CASWLSYNEQFF,TGTGCCAGCTGGTTATCCTACAATGAGCAGTTCTTC
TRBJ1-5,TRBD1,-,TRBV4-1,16,CASSHHRTGMGQPQHF,TGCGCCAGCAGCCACCACCGGACAGGGATGGGTCAGCCCCAGCATTTT
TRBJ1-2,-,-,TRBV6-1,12,CASSENGNGYTF,TGTGCCAGCAGTGAGAATGGGAATGGCTACACCTTC
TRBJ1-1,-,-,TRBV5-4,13,CASSPTGDTEAFF,TGTGCCAGCAGTCCGACCGGGGACACTGAAGCTTTCTTT
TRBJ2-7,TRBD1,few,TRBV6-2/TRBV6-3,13,CASSGTDSYEQYF,TGTGCCAGCAGTGGGACAGACTCCTACGAGCAGTACTTC
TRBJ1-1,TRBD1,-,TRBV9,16,CASNRLGTGGDTEAFF,TGTGCCAGCAACCGACTTGGGACAGGCGGCGACACTGAAGCTTTCTTT
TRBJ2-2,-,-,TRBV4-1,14,CASSQWVETGELFF,TGCGCCAGCAGCCAGTGGGTCGAGACCGGGGAGCTGTTTTTT
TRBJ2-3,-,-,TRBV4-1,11,CASSHTDTQYF,TGCGCCAGCAGCCACACAGATACGCAGTATTTT
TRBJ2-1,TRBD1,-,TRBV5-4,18,CASSPIRTGAGGDNEQFF,TGTGCCAGCAGCCCAATTCGGACAGGGGCTGGGGGGGACAATGAGCAGTTCTTC
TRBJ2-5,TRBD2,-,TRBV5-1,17,CASSLAGSSGNQETQYF,TGCGCCAGCAGCTTGGCCGGCTCTAGCGGCAACCAAGAGACCCAGTACTTC